One TCR beta chain is described in this entry. This entry is derived from a study of blood T cell repertoires in COVID-19. V dropped 3 bases and J dropped 5 bases, with 8 bases sitting between them. CDR3 size: 13 residues. Germline-derived CDR1 and CDR2 are KGHSH and LQKENI. The repertoire was sequenced with immunoSEQ multiplex PCR; TCRdb's copy has only in-frame clones and lacks some. The sample contains 150,000 to 200,000 clones, about 80% of which appear only once. The V call is TRBV18, the J call TRBJ2-1, with D tentatively TRBD2 (6 bases). The source is a woman in her sixties or seventies in a cohort exposed to, infected with or recovered from COVID-19 (not recorded which). The specimen sequenced was PBMCs or T cells enriched from blood (not recorded which). This chain's CDR3 is CASSPGRNNEQFF. The CDR3 DNA is TGTGCCAGCTCACCCGGGAGAAACAATGAGCAGTTCTTC.